Shown below are 6 T cell receptor beta chains from a single sample sequenced in a study of shared clonotypes between healthy human individuals. Repertoires were generated with immunoSEQ multiplex PCR, while TCRdb's copy carries only in-frame clones and drops some. The repertoire includes some 2 million clones, approximately 95% of them detected once, and around 1.1% sits in the top ten. CD8 cells classed as naive were CD45RO-negative and positively selected for CCR7, excluding terminally differentiated effector memory CD45RA+ cells. The sample was naive CD8+ T cells sorted from blood. These receptors were collected from a man between 18 and 35 years old in good health.

The chain recombines TRBV7-3 with TRBJ1-6; 9 bases agree with TRBD1. Germline CDR1 reads SGHTA; CDR2 reads FQGTGA. There are 15 residues in the CDR3. V trimming: 5 bases; J trimming: 10 bases; junction bases outside the gene matches: 9. Here the CDR3 reads CASSTSTGGGSPLHF. Written as DNA, the CDR3 is TGTGCCAGCAGCACTTCGACAGGGGGTGGCTCACCCCTCCACTTT.

The rearrangement links TRBV2 to TRBJ2-1; D may be TRBD1 or TRBD2 (5 bases each). Germline values: CDR1 SNHLY, CDR2 FYNNEI. The CDR3 loop spans 14 amino acids. V was trimmed by 8 bases and J by 0 bases, leaving 11 bases between them. The CDR3 DNA sequence: TGTGCCAGCGGGGACCCGAGCTCCTACAATGAGCAGTTCTTC. It codes for CASGDPSSYNEQFF. Together with reference TRBV2 and TRBJ2-1, the CDR3 gives the full variable domain: EPEVTQTPSHQVTQMGQEVILRCVPISNHLYFYWYRQILGQKVEFLVSFYNNEISEKSEIFDDQFSVERPDGSNFTLKIRSTKLEDSAMYFCASGDPSSYNEQFFGPGTRLTVL.

J is TRBJ1-2 and V is TRBV28; D may be TRBD1 (5 bases). This CDR3 is 13 amino acids long. V was pared by 5 bases and J by 7 bases, with 14 bases between. The germline gives CDR1 MDHEN, CDR2 SYDVKM. CDR3 amino acids: CASSRGPPSGYTF. CDR3 DNA: TGTGCCAGCAGTAGGGGACCCCCTTCTGGCTACACCTTC.

As for this clone: Different DNA sequences within this sample yield the same CDR3. This chain connects TRBV19 to TRBJ1-1; D possibly corresponds to TRBD1 (5 bases). Trimming stripped 3 bases from V and 0 bases from J, with 11 bases between. The CDR3 loop spans 15 amino acids. Germline CDR1 LNHDA, CDR2 SQIVND (reference sequence). CDR3 in amino acids: CASSIQGYMNTEAFF. For the CDR3, the DNA is TGTGCCAGTAGTATTCAGGGTTATATGAACACTGAAGCTTTCTTT.

The chain couples TRBV7-9 to TRBJ2-3, with a possible D match to TRBD2 (5 bases). The length of the CDR3 is 13 residues. Germline values: CDR1 SEHNR, CDR2 FQNEAQ (reference sequence). The V end was cut by 5 bases, the J end by 4 bases, with 10 bases between. CDR3: CASSPRDADTQYF. For the CDR3, the DNA is TGTGCCAGCAGCCCACGGGATGCAGATACGCAGTATTTT.

The CDR3 DNA reads TGTGCCAGCTCACCGTTTTTTGGGGACAGCGACAATGAGCAGTTCTTC. Translating gives CASSPFFGDSDNEQFF. The gene calls are TRBV18 and TRBJ2-1; 7 bases are a match to TRBD1. After removal of 3 bases from V and 5 bases from J, the junction contained 10 bases not matched to a gene. In germline, CDR1 is KGHSH, CDR2 LQKENI. The CDR3 is 16 residues long.